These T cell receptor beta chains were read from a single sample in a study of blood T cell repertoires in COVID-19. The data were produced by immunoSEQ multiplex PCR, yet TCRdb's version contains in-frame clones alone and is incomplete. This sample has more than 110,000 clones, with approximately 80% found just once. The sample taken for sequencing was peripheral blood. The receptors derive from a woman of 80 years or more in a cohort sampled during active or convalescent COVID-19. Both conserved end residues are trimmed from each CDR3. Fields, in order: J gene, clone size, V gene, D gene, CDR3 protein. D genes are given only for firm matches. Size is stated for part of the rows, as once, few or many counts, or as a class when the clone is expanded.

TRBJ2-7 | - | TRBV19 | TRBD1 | ASSPLRGTSIYEQY
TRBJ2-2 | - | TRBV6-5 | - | ASWQRGGNTGELF
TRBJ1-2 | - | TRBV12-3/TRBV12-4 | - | ASSLQNYGYT
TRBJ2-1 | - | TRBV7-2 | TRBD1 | ASSRLGTGGDEQF
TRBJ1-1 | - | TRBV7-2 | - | ASSLAGMNTEAF
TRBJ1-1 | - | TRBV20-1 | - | SARGGAF
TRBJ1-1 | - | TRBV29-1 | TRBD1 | SVDDTGQGTNTEAF
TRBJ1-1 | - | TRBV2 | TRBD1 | ASSKRDRMNTEAF
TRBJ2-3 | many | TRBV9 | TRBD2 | ASSPGTSGATDTQY
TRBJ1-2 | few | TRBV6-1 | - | ASSEALGRQNYGYT
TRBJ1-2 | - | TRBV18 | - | ASSPYLDSGLWGYT
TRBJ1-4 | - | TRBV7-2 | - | ASSLVWGANEKLF
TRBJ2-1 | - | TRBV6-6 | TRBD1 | ASRHQDRIGEQF
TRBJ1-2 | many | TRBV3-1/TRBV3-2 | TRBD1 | ASSPMTGGVYGYT
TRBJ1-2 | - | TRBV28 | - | ASSSPAGTLYGYT
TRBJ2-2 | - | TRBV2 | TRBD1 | AGQGGDTGELF
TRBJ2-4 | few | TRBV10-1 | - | ASRELQGTVTKNIQY
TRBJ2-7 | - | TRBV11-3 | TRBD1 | ASSMGQTSGEQY
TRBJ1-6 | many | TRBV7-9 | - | ASSLGGENSPLH
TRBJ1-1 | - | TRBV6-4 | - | ASTLEDNTEAF
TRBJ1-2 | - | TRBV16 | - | ASSHLRQHYGYT
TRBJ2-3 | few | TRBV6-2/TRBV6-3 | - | ASSYRGAGKDTQY
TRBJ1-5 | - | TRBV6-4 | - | ASSGQGTLNQPQH
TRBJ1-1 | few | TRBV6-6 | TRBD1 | ASSGTGGERTEAF
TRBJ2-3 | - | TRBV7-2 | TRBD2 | ASSPRTSGRNTQY
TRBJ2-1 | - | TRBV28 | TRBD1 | ASSRSGTDNEQF
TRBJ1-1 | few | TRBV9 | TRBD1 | ASSDTGQGDTEAF
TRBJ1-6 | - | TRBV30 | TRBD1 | AWLTGGYNSPLH
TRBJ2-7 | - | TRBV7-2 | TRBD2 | ASSLTSGKTYEQY
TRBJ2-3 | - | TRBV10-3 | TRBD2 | AISGSSGGVQGTDTQY